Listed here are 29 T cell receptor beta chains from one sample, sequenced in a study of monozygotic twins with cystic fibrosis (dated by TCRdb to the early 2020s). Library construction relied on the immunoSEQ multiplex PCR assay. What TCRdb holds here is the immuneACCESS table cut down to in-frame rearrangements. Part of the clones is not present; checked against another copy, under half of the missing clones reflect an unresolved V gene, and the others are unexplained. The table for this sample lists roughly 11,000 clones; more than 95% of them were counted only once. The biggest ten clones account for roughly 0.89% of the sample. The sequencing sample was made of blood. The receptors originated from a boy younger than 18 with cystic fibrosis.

The CDR3 sequence is CASSRTGSSYNEQFF. The DNA for the CDR3 is TGTGCCAGCAGCCGGACTGGAAGCTCCTACAATGAGCAGTTCTTC. The chain joins TRBV7-2 to TRBJ2-1; a possible D gene is TRBD2 (5 bases). CDR1 and CDR2 (germline): SGHTA, FQGNSA. The V and J ends lost 5 bases and 0 bases respectively, with 11 bases between them. This CDR3 comprises 15 residues.

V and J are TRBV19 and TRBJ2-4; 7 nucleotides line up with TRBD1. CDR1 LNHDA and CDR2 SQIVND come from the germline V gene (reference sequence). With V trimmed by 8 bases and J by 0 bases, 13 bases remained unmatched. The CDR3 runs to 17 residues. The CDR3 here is CASYPRGQQLAKNIQYF. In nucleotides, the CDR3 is TGTGCCAGTTACCCTCGGGGACAGCAACTAGCCAAAAACATTCAGTACTTC.

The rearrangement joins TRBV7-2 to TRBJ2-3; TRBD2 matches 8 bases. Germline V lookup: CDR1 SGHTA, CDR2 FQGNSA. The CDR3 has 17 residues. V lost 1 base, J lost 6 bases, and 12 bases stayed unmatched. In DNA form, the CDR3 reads TGTGCCAGCAGCTTAGTGGCAGCGGGAGTGGTCCAGGATACGCAGTATTTT. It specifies CASSLVAAGVVQDTQYF.

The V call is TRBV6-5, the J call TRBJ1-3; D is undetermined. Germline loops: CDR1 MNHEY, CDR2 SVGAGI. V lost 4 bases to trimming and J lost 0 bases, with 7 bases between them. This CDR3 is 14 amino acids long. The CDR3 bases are TGTGCCAGCAGTTTGCAGAGCTCTGGAAACACCATATATTTT. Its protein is CASSLQSSGNTIYF.

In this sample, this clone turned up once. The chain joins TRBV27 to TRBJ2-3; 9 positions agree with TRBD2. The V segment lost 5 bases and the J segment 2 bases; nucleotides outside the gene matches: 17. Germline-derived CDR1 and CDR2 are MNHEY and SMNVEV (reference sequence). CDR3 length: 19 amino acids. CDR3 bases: TGTGCCAGCAGTCCGCGCGGTAGCGGGAGCCCCCTCCTCACAGATACGCAGTATTTT. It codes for CASSPRGSGSPLLTDTQYF.

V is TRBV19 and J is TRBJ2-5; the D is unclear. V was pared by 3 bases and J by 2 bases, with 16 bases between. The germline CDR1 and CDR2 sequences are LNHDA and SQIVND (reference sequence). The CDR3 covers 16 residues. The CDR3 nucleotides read TGTGCCAGTAGTATCTTAGGTAGCACTGGACAAGAGACCCAGTACTTC. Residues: CASSILGSTGQETQYF. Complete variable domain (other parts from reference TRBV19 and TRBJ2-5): DGGITQSPKYLFRKEGQNVTLSCEQNLNHDAMYWYRQDPGQGLRLIYYSQIVNDFQKGDIAEGYSVSREKKESFPLTVTSAQKNPTAFYLCASSILGSTGQETQYFGPGTRLLVL.

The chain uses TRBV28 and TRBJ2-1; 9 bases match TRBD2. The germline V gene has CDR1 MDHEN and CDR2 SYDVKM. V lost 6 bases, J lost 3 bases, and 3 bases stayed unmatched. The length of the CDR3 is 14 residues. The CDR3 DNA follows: TGTGCCAGCAGCTCTAGCGGGAACTACAATGAGCAGTTCTTC. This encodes CASSSSGNYNEQFF. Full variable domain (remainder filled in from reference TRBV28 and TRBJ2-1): DVKVTQSSRYLVKRTGEKVFLECVQDMDHENMFWYRQDPGLGLRLIYFSYDVKMKEKGDIPEGYSVSREKKERFSLILESASTNQTSMYLCASSSSGNYNEQFFGPGTRLTVL.

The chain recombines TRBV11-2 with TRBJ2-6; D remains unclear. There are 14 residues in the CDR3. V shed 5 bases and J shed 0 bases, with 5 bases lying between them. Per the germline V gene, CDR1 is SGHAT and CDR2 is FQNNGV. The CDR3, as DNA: TGTGCCAGCAGCCCTTCCTCTGGGGCCAACGTCCTGACTTTC. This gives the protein CASSPSSGANVLTF.

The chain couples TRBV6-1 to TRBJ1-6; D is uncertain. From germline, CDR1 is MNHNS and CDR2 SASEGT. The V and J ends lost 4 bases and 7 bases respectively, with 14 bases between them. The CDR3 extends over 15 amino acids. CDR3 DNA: TGTGCCAGCAGTGCCCAAAGTCAGAAGAATTCACCCCTCCACTTT. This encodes CASSAQSQKNSPLHF.

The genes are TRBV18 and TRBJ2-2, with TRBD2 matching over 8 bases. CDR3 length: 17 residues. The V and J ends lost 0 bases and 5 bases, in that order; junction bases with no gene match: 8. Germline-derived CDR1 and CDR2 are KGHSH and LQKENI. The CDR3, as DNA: TGTGCCAGCTCACCACCGGCGAGCGGGGGCCAAACCGGGGAGCTGTTTTTT. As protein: CASSPPASGGQTGELFF.

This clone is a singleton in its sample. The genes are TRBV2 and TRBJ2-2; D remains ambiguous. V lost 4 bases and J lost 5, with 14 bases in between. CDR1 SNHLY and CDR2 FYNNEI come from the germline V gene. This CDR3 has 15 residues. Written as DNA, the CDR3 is TGTGCCAGCAGTGGAGAGAGGTCCAGAACCGGGGAGCTGTTTTTT. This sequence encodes CASSGERSRTGELFF. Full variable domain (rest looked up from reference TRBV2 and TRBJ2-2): EPEVTQTPSHQVTQMGQEVILRCVPISNHLYFYWYRQILGQKVEFLVSFYNNEISEKSEIFDDQFSVERPDGSNFTLKIRSTKLEDSAMYFCASSGERSRTGELFFGEGSRLTVL.

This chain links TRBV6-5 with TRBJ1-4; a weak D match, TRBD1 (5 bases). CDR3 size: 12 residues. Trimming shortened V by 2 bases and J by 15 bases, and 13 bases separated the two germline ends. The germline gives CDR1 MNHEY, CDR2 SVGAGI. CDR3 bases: TGTGCCAGCAGTTACGACGGGGGGGAAGTGTTTTTT. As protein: CASSYDGGEVFF.

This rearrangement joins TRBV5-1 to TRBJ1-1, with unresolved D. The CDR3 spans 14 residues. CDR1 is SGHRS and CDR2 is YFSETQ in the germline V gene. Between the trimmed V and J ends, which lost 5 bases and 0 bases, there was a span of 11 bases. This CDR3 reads CASRDPKLNTEAFF. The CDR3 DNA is TGCGCCAGCAGAGACCCCAAACTGAACACTGAAGCTTTCTTT.

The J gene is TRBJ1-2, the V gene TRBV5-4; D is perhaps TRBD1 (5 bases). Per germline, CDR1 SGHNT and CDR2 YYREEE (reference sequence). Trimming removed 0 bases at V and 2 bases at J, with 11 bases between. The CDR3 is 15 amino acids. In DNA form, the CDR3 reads TGTGCCAGCAGCTTGGCAATTGGGGGGAACTATGGCTACACCTTC. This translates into CASSLAIGGNYGYTF.

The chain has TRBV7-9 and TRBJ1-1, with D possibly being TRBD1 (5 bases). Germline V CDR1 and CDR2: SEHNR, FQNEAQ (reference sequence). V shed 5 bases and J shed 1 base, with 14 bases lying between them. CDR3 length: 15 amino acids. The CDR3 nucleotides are TGTGCCAGCAGCCAAGGCCCAGGGAGGAACACTGAAGCTTTCTTT. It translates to CASSQGPGRNTEAFF.

The CDR3 coding sequence is TGCGCCAGCAGCTCCTCACAGGGGCCCCACACTGAAGCTTTCTTT. Translating gives CASSSSQGPHTEAFF. The rearrangement links TRBV5-1 to TRBJ1-1; 7 bases line up with TRBD1. CDR3 length: 15 residues. J gave up 3 bases and V 3 bases, and 8 bases lay outside the gene matches. Germline V lookup: CDR1 SGHRS, CDR2 YFSETQ.

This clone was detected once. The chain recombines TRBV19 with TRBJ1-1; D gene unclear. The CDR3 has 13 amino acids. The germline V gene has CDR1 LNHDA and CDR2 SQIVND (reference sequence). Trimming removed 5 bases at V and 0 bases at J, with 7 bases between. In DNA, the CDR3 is TGTGCCAGTAGTCCCCCACTGAACACTGAAGCTTTCTTT. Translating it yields CASSPPLNTEAFF.

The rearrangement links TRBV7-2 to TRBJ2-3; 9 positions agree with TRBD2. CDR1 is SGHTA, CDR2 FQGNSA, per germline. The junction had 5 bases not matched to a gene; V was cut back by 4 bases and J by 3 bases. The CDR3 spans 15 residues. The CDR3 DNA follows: TGTGCCAGCAGCTCTCTAGCGGGGACAACAGATACGCAGTATTTT. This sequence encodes CASSSLAGTTDTQYF.

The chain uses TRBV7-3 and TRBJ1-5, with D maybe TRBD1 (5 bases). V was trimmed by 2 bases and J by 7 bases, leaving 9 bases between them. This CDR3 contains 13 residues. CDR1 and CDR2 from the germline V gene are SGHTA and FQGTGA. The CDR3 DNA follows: TGTGCCAGCAGCTTACAGGGAGGACAGCCCCAGCATTTT. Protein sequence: CASSLQGGQPQHF. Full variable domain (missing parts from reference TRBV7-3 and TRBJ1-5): GAGVSQTPSNKVTEKGKYVELRCDPISGHTALYWYRQSLGQGPEFLIYFQGTGAADDSGLPNDRFFAVRPEGSVSTLKIQRTERGDSAVYLCASSLQGGQPQHFGDGTRLSIL.

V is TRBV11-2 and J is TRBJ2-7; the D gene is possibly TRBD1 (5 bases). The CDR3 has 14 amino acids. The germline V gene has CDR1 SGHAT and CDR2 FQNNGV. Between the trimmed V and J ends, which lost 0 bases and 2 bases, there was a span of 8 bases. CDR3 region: CASSLEGRAYEQYF. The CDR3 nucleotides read TGTGCCAGCAGCTTAGAGGGCAGGGCCTACGAGCAGTACTTC.

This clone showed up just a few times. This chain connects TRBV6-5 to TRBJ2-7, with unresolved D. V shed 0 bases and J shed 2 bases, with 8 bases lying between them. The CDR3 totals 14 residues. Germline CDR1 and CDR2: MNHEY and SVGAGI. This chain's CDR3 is CASSYSAPPYEQYF. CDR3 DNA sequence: TGTGCCAGCAGTTACTCGGCGCCGCCCTACGAGCAGTACTTC.

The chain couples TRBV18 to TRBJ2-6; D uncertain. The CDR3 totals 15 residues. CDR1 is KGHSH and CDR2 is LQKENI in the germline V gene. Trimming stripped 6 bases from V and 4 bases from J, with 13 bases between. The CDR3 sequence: CASSPAEVGANVLTF. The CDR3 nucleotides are TGTGCCAGCTCCCCGGCAGAGGTCGGGGCCAACGTCCTGACTTTC.

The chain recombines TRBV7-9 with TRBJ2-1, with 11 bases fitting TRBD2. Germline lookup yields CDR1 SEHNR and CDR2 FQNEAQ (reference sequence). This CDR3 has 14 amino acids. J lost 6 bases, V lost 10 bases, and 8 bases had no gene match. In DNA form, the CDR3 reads TGTGCCACCCCCTCTAGCGGGAGGCCCAATGAGCAGTTCTTC. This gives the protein CATPSSGRPNEQFF.

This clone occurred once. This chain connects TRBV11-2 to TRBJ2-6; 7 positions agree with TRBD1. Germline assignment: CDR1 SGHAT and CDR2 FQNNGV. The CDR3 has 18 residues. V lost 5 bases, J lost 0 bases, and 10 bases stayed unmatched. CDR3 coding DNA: TGTGCCAGCAGCCCTTGGACAGGCTCAAGCTCTGGGGCCAACGTCCTGACTTTC. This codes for CASSPWTGSSSGANVLTF.

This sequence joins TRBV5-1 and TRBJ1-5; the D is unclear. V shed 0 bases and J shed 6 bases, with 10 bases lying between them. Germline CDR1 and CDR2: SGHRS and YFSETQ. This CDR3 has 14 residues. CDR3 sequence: CASSLEAHGQPQHF. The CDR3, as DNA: TGCGCCAGCAGCTTGGAGGCTCACGGTCAGCCCCAGCATTTT. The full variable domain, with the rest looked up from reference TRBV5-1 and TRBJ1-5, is KAGVTQTPRYLIKTRGQQVTLSCSPISGHRSVSWYQQTPGQGLQFLFEYFSETQRNKGNFPGRFSGRQFSNSRSEMNVSTLELGDSALYLCASSLEAHGQPQHFGDGTRLSIL.

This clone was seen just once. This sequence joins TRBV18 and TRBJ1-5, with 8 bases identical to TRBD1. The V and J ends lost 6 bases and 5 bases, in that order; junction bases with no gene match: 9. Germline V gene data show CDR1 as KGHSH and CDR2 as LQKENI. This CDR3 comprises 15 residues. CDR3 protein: CASSSGQGEDQPQHF. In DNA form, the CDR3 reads TGTGCCAGCTCTTCCGGACAGGGAGAGGATCAGCCCCAGCATTTT.

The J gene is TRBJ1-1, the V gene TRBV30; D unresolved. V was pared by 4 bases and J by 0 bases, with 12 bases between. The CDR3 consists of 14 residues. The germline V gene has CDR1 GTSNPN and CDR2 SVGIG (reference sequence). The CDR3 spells CAWTRLTMNTEAFF. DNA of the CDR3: TGTGCCTGGACCCGACTAACCATGAACACTGAAGCTTTCTTT.

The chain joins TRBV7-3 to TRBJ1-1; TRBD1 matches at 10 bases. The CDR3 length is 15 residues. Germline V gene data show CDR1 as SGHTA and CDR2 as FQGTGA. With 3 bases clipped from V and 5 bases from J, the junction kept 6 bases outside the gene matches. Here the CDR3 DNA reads TGTGCCAGCAGCTTGGGACAGGGGATGGCGACTGAAGCTTTCTTT. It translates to CASSLGQGMATEAFF.

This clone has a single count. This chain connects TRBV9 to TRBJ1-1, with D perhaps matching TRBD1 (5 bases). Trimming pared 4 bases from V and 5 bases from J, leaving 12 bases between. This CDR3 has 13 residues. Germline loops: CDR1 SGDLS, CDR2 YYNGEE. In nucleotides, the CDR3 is TGTGCCAGCAGCCTAGATGGGGGGACTGAAGCTTTCTTT. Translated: CASSLDGGTEAFF.